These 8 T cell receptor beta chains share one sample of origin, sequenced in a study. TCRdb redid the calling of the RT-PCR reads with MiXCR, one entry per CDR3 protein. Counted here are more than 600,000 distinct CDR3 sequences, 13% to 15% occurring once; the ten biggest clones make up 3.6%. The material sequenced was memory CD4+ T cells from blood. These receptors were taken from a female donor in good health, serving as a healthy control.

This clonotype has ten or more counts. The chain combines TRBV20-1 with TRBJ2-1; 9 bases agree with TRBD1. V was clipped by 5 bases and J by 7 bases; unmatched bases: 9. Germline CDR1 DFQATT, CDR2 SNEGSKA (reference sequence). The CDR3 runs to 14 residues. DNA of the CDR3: TGCAGTGCTCGTTCTCCCGGGACAGGGAATGAGCAGTTCTTC. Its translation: CSARSPGTGNEQFF.

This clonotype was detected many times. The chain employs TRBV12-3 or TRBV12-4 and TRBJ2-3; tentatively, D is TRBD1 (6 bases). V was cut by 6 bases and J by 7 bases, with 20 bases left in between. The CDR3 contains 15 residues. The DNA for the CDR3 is TGTGCCAGCAGCCAAGCTTCGCAGGGGATGCATACGCAGTATTTT. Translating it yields CASSQASQGMHTQYF.

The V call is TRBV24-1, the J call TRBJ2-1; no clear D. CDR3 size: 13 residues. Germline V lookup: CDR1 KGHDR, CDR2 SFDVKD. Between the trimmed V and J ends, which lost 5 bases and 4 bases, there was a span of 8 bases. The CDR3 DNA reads TGTGCCACCAGTGGGGTCGATTACAATGAGCAGTTCTTC. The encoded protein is CATSGVDYNEQFF.

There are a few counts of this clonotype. CDR3 sequence (DNA): TGTGCCAGCAGCCAATCGGACAGGGAGGCTGGCTACACCTTC. It is translated as CASSQSDREAGYTF. This chain joins TRBV3-1 and TRBJ1-2, with 8 bases identical to TRBD1. The CDR3 extends over 14 amino acids. Germline V CDR1 and CDR2: LGHDT, YNNKEL (reference sequence). The trim removed 2 bases at V and 7 bases at J, leaving 6 bases unmatched.

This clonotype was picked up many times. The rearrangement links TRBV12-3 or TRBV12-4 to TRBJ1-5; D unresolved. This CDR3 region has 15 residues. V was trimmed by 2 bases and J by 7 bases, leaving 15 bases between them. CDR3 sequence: CASSLLGRSGQPQHF. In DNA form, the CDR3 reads TGTGCCAGCAGTTTACTTGGCAGGTCTGGCCAGCCCCAGCATTTT.

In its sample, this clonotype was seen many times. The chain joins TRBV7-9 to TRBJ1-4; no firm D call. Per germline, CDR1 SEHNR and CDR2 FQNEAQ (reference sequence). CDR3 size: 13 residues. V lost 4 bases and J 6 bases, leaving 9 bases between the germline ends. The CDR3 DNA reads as TGTGCCAGCAGCTCAGGAGGGTATGAAAAACTGTTTTTT. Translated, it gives CASSSGGYEKLFF.

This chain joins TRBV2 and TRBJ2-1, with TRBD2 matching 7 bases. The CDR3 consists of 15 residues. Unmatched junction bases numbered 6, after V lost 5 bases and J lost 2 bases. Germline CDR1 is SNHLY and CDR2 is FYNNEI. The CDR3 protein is CASSPRAGAYNEQFF. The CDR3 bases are TGTGCCAGCAGTCCGCGGGCGGGGGCCTACAATGAGCAGTTCTTC.

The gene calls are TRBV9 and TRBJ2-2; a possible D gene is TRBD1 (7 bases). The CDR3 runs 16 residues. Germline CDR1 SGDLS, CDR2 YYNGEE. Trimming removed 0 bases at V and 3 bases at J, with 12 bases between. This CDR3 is CASSVGPRGDTGELFF. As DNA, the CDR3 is TGTGCCAGCAGCGTAGGTCCCAGGGGGGACACCGGGGAGCTGTTTTTT.